This T cell receptor beta chain was identified in a study of identical twins. MiXCR, run by TCRdb on the 5' RACE reads, gives a single entry per CDR3 protein. The sample holds some 710,000 distinct CDR3 sequences, approximately 6.1% seen once. All donors comprised healthy Caucasians. This clonotype was counted at least ten times. This CDR3 spans 12 amino acids. Germline CDR1 reads SQVTM; CDR2 reads ANQGSEA. The germline V and J ends were trimmed by 1 base and 4 bases, with 8 bases remaining between them. The clonotype originates from a man between 18 and 35 years old in good health. This chain links TRBV29-1 with TRBJ2-7; D may be TRBD1 (5 bases). The sequencing input was naive T cells sorted from blood. CDR3 in DNA: TGCAGCGTTGAAGGGGGCTTGTACGAGCAGTACTTC. Its protein product is CSVEGGLYEQYF.